Shown below are 8 T cell receptor beta chains from a single sample sequenced in a study of blood T cell repertoires in COVID-19. Sequencing used immunoSEQ multiplex PCR; TCRdb keeps in-frame clones, though not all of them. The sample holds fewer than 30,000 clones, 65% to 90% seen once. The material sequenced was peripheral blood. The receptors come from a human donor in a cohort sampled during active COVID-19.

This clone came up once. This chain uses TRBV28 with TRBJ2-7, with TRBD1 identical over 9 bases. CDR3 length equals 15 residues. Germline assignment: CDR1 MDHEN and CDR2 SYDVKM. Trimming cost V 4 bases and J 1 base; bases outside gene matches: 5. CDR3 in DNA: TGTGCCAGCAGTTCGAGACAGGGGGTTTCCTACGAGCAGTACTTC. This translates into CASSSRQGVSYEQYF.

The chain has TRBV6-5 and TRBJ2-7; possible D gene TRBD1, 5 bases. The CDR3 is made up of 12 amino acids. V was clipped by 8 bases and J by 5 bases, with 13 bases between them. The V gene's germline CDR1 is MNHEY and CDR2 SVGAGI. CDR3: CASWGNLNEQYF. CDR3 nucleotides: TGTGCCAGCTGGGGCAACCTTAACGAGCAGTACTTC.

The rearrangement joins TRBV2 to TRBJ2-7; D gene unclear. Trimming took off 1 base at V and 0 bases at J, with 10 bases between the two ends. This CDR3 contains 15 residues. The germline V gene has CDR1 SNHLY and CDR2 FYNNEI. CDR3 protein: CASSEGLLFSYEQYF. CDR3 DNA: TGTGCCAGCAGTGAAGGACTCCTGTTCTCCTACGAGCAGTACTTC. Full variable domain (outside the CDR3, taken from reference TRBV2 and TRBJ2-7): EPEVTQTPSHQVTQMGQEVILRCVPISNHLYFYWYRQILGQKVEFLVSFYNNEISEKSEIFDDQFSVERPDGSNFTLKIRSTKLEDSAMYFCASSEGLLFSYEQYFGPGTRLTVT.

The V and J genes are TRBV7-2 and TRBJ2-6; TRBD2 agrees at 9 bases. Germline loops: CDR1 SGHTA, CDR2 FQGNSA. With V trimmed by 5 bases and J by 0 bases, 2 bases remained unmatched. The CDR3 covers 16 residues. This CDR3 is CASSNSGSSGANVLTF. For the CDR3, the DNA is TGTGCCAGCAGCAATAGCGGGAGCTCTGGGGCCAACGTCCTGACTTTC. Combining the CDR3 with reference TRBV7-2 and TRBJ2-6 gives the whole variable domain GAGVSQSPSNKVTEKGKDVELRCDPISGHTALYWYRQSLGQGLEFLIYFQGNSAPDKSGLPSDRFSAERTGGSVSTLTIQRTQQEDSAVYLCASSNSGSSGANVLTFGAGSRLTVL.

This chain joins TRBV28 and TRBJ1-5; 9 nucleotides agree with TRBD1. In germline, CDR1 is MDHEN, CDR2 SYDVKM. The V segment lost 3 bases and the J segment 4 bases; nucleotides outside the gene matches: 1. CDR3 length: 14 amino acids. DNA for the CDR3: TGTGCCAGCAGTTTGGGACAGGGTAATCAGCCCCAGCATTTT. Amino acid sequence: CASSLGQGNQPQHF.

The chain is built from TRBV4-2 and TRBJ1-1; TRBD1 agrees at 9 bases. The length of the CDR3 is 14 residues. The V gene end was trimmed by 3 bases and the J gene end by 1 base; junction bases not matched to a gene: 0. The V gene's germline CDR1 is LGHNA and CDR2 YNFKEQ. The DNA for the CDR3 is TGTGCCAGCAGCCAGGACAGGGGGAACACTGAAGCTTTCTTT. Amino acid sequence: CASSQDRGNTEAFF.

V usage is TRBV4-2 and J usage is TRBJ2-3, with 7 positions matching TRBD2. V gave up 0 bases and J gave up 3 bases; unmatched junction bases: 15. The CDR3 covers 19 residues. Per germline, CDR1 LGHNA and CDR2 YNFKEQ. CDR3 bases: TGTGCCAGCAGCCAAGAGGGCGAACGACTAGCAGGGAGGACAGATACGCAGTATTTT. Translation: CASSQEGERLAGRTDTQYF.

The chain has TRBV3-1 (or the pseudogene TRBV3-2) and TRBJ1-1; D ambiguous. Deletions cut 8 bases from V and 11 bases from J, with 27 bases between. The CDR3 contains 15 residues. The germline CDR1 and CDR2 sequences are LGHDT and YNNKEL (reference sequence). CDR3 DNA: TGTGCCAGCTCCCTTCTAAGCGGAAGGCCCTTCATCGCTTTCTTT. This encodes CASSLLSGRPFIAFF.